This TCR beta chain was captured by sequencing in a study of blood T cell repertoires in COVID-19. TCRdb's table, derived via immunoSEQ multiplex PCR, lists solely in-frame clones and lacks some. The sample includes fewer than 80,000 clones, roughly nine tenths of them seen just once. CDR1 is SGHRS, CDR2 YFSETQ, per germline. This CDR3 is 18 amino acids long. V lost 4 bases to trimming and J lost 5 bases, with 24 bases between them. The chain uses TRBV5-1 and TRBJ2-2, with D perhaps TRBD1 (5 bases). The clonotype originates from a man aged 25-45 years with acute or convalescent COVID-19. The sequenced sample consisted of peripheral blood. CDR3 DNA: TGCGCCAGCAGCCGAAAAACCCTTTCAGGGCAGGGAACCGGGGAGCTGTTTTTT. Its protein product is CASSRKTLSGQGTGELFF.